The 7 T cell receptor beta chains below come from one sample, sequenced in a study of CD4 T cells in relation to SARS-CoV-2 and coronaviruses. The antigens for these receptors are not known. The protocol was immunoSEQ multiplex PCR, while the TCRdb copy is restricted to in-frame clones and leaves out a portion. The sample contains about 29,000 clones, 75% to 80% of which appear only once. Unexposed donor CD4+ T cells date from about 2010-2019, before the COVID-19 pandemic. CD4+ T cells were isolated from the cells after about ten days of culture. Sequenced: CD4+ T cells from PBMCs, cultured in vitro. These receptors came from a human donor in good health.

The chain links TRBV3-1 (or the pseudogene TRBV3-2) to TRBJ2-1; 9 bases agree with TRBD2. Per germline, CDR1 LGHDT and CDR2 YNNKEL (reference sequence). After removal of 0 bases from V and 10 bases from J, the junction contained 13 bases not matched to a gene. CDR3 length: 17 residues. CDR3 residues: CASSQDYQRGALGEQFF. Here the CDR3 DNA reads TGTGCCAGCAGCCAAGATTACCAGCGGGGGGCCCTTGGAGAGCAGTTCTTC.

This clone has only a few counts. The chain recombines TRBV7-8 with TRBJ2-2, with D unclear. Germline CDR1 SGHVS, CDR2 FQNEAQ. V was clipped by 2 bases and J by 1 base, with 5 bases between them. This CDR3 is 14 amino acids long. The CDR3 loop is CASSLRGNTGELFF. The CDR3 region has the DNA TGTGCCAGCAGCTTAAGAGGGAACACCGGGGAGCTGTTTTTT.

The rearrangement uses TRBV4-3 and TRBJ1-2; no reliable D call. CDR1 is LGHNA and CDR2 is YSLEER in the germline V gene. This CDR3 is 13 amino acids long. With 0 bases removed from V and 4 bases from J, the gap between germline ends came to 6 bases. The CDR3 DNA reads TGCGCCAGCAGCCAAGAGGGGTTCTATGGCTACACCTTC. The encoded protein is CASSQEGFYGYTF.

The chain joins TRBV9 to TRBJ2-3; 8 bases line up with TRBD2. Germline CDR1 SGDLS, CDR2 YYNGEE. V trimming: 5 bases; J trimming: 4 bases; junction bases outside the gene matches: 9. This CDR3 spans 15 amino acids. The CDR3 nucleotides are TGTGCCAGCAGAGCCCGGGGGGGCGGGTCAGATACGCAGTATTTT. It translates to CASRARGGGSDTQYF.

The rearrangement links TRBV20-1 to TRBJ1-2; 7 bases agree with TRBD1. The CDR3 runs to 15 residues. Germline CDR1 is DFQATT and CDR2 is SNEGSKA (reference sequence). V trimming: 3 bases; J trimming: 8 bases; junction bases outside the gene matches: 15. CDR3 bases: TGCAGTGCTAGTGCCTCTTCACCAGGGGGAACGGGCTACACCTTC. Its protein product is CSASASSPGGTGYTF.

The CDR3 DNA follows: TGCGCCAGCAGCTGGGAGGGGAGCTCCTACGAGCAGTACTTC. Protein sequence: CASSWEGSSYEQYF. J is TRBJ2-7 and V is TRBV5-1; 7 bases align to TRBD2. Germline CDR1 and CDR2: SGHRS and YFSETQ. V shed 3 bases, J shed 0 bases, and the junction held 3 bases outside the gene matches. CDR3 length: 14 residues.

The rearrangement uses TRBV7-9 and TRBJ1-2, with D uncertain. Germline loops: CDR1 SEHNR, CDR2 FQNEAQ (reference sequence). CDR3 size: 15 residues. Trimming stripped 1 base from V and 0 bases from J, with 9 bases between. The CDR3 region is CASSLVIGANYGYTF. In DNA form, the CDR3 reads TGTGCCAGCAGCTTAGTGATAGGAGCTAACTATGGCTACACCTTC. Full variable domain (remainder filled in from reference TRBV7-9 and TRBJ1-2): DTGVSQNPRHKITKRGQNVTFRCDPISEHNRLYWYRQTLGQGPEFLTYFQNEAQLEKSRLLSDRFSAERPKGSFSTLEIQRTEQGDSAMYLCASSLVIGANYGYTFGSGTRLTVV.